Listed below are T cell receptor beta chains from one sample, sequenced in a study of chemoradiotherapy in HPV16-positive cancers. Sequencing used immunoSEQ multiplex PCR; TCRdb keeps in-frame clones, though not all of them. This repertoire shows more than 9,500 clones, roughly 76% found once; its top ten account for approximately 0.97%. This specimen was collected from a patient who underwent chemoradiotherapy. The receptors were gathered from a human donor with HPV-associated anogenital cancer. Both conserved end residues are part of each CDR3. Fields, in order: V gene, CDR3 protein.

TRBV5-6 CASSLDLGDPLGFF
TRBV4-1 CASSQWTSGSYNEQFF
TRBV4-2 CASSQVASGTGRETQYF
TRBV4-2 CASSQDSENIQYF
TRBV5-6 CASSLNYLEQFF
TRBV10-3 CATSGTRLEQYF
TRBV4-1 CASSQDRGDYEQYF
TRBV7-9 CASSFTTSGNTEAFF
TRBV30 CAWSVPPTYGYTF
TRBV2 CASSSRTSGGLQQYF
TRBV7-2 CASSWLARTDTQYF
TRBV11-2 CASSYTGTGLYNEQFF
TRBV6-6 CASRQGGNQPQHF
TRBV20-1 CSAHFQETQYF
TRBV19 CASSIAARRGLDEQFF
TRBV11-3 CASSLGGGAGTTEQYF
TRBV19 CASNNRGSDTQYF
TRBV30 CAWSVNRGVYGYTF
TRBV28 CASSSTGTGSYEQYF
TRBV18 CASSQDKTAGYTF
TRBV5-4 CASRDWTGGYGYTF
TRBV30 CAWSNSLAGARGYTF
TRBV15 CATSIHRANTEAFF
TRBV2 CASRNRGTGELFF
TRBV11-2 CASSWRREPGELFF
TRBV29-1 CSVEDRASRGYTF
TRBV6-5 CASRSTGEPYNEQFF
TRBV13 CASSLGRSSYNSPLHF
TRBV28 CASSFGLGPTLGNEKLFF
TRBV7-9 CASSLPGLRYEQYF
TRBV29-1 CSVVGTQETQYF
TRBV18 CASSPSGADGPQHF
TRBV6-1 CASSEAGSGRASDTQYF
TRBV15 CATSSRDGSYNEQFF
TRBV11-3 CASSLRNRDDTQYF
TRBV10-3 CAISLGLGTNTEAFF
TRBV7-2 CASSRTSGGEETQYF
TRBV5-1 CASSSRTGQGTEAFF
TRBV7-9 CASSLLTFTGELFF
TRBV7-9 CASMRGAPYNEQFF
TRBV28 CASSTGVGQETQYF
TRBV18 CASSPEVANTGELFF
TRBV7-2 CASSLAIVGEKLFF
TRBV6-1 CASSETSGGALGNIQYF
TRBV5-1 CASSLISSAGAYEQYF